This is a list of T cell receptor beta chains from one sample in a study of CD4 T cells in relation to SARS-CoV-2 and coronaviruses. Their target antigens are unknown. TCRdb keeps only in-frame clones here, not all; method: immunoSEQ multiplex PCR. Of 10,000 to 15,000 clones listed, roughly 80% are singletons. Sequencing was carried out using CD4+ T cells from PBMCs, cultured in vitro. The source is a human donor in good health. The CDR3 runs from the conserved cysteine through the conserved F or W. The D gene is left open where the match is weak. Size tells how often a clone was seen (once, few, many) or the class of an expanded clone, and some rows leave it out.

j_call v_call clone_size cdr3_length d_call cdr3_aa cdr3_nt
TRBJ1-5 TRBV2 few 13 TRBD1 CASCGQGDQPQHF TGTGCCAGCTGCGGACAGGGTGATCAGCCCCAGCATTTT
TRBJ2-5 TRBV6-2/TRBV6-3 . 17 TRBD1 CASSAPGTAPYQETQYF TGTGCCAGCAGTGCCCCCGGGACAGCTCCGTACCAAGAGACCCAGTACTTC
TRBJ1-5 TRBV3-1/TRBV3-2 . 15 TRBD1 CASSRGTASNQPQHF TGTGCCAGCAGCCGTGGGACAGCTAGCAATCAGCCCCAGCATTTT
TRBJ2-1 TRBV5-1 . 15 . CASSLAGGQRDEQFF TGCGCCAGCAGCTTGGCGGGGGGCCAGAGGGATGAGCAGTTCTTC
TRBJ2-1 TRBV7-2 . 15 TRBD2 CATKPGGQVLNEQFF TGTGCCACCAAGCCGGGGGGGCAGGTTCTCAATGAGCAGTTCTTC
TRBJ2-6 TRBV2 once 16 . CASSVPPSSGANVLTF TGTGCCAGCAGTGTCCCTCCTAGTTCTGGGGCCAACGTCCTGACTTTC
TRBJ2-3 TRBV4-3 . 13 . CASSQRTSGTQYF TGCGCCAGCAGCCAAAGGACCAGCGGTACGCAGTATTTT
TRBJ1-1 TRBV6-5 once 14 TRBD1 CASSYSQGETEAFF TGTGCCAGCAGTTACTCACAGGGGGAAACTGAAGCTTTCTTT
TRBJ2-2 TRBV6-1 . 15 . CASSERRGATGELFF TGTGCCAGCAGTGAAAGGCGGGGAGCAACAGGGGAGCTGTTTTTT
TRBJ2-5 TRBV18 . 12 . CASSPQTETQYF TGTGCCAGCTCACCACAGACAGAGACCCAGTACTTC
TRBJ1-2 TRBV9 . 15 . CASSVGTGWEYGYTF TGTGCCAGCAGCGTAGGAACAGGGTGGGAGTATGGCTACACCTTC
TRBJ1-2 TRBV6-5 . 14 . CASRTGSVNYGYTF TGTGCCAGCCGAACAGGATCCGTCAACTATGGCTACACCTTC
TRBJ1-1 TRBV7-2 . 18 TRBD1 CASSQAVRGQRVSTEAFF TGTGCCAGCAGCCAAGCCGTGAGGGGGCAAAGGGTAAGCACTGAAGCTTTCTTT
TRBJ2-1 TRBV29-1 . 13 TRBD2 CSVASGSRNEQFF TGCAGCGTTGCTAGCGGGAGTAGGAATGAGCAGTTCTTC
TRBJ2-7 TRBV19 . 15 TRBD1 CASSIGTGVNYEQYF TGTGCCAGTAGTATCGGGACAGGAGTAAACTACGAGCAGTACTTC
TRBJ2-7 TRBV15 . 14 . CATSRDRGGYEQYF TGTGCCACCAGCAGAGACAGGGGAGGCTACGAGCAGTACTTC
TRBJ2-3 TRBV18 . 17 TRBD1 CASSLEQGAQAPDTQYF TGTGCCAGCTCCCTCGAACAGGGGGCGCAGGCACCCGATACGCAGTATTTT
TRBJ1-1 TRBV7-9 . 14 . CASSSKGEYTEAFF TGTGCCAGCAGCTCCAAGGGCGAGTACACTGAAGCTTTCTTT
TRBJ2-7 TRBV7-3 . 14 . CASSLVGGQDEQYF TGTGCCAGCAGCTTAGTAGGGGGGCAGGACGAGCAGTACTTC
TRBJ1-2 TRBV7-2 once 16 . CASSLRRRAAGYGYTF TGTGCCAGCAGCTTACGACGTAGGGCAGCTGGATATGGCTACACCTTC
TRBJ2-6 TRBV10-3 . 16 . CAISEVFPSGANVLTF TGTGCCATCAGTGAAGTGTTCCCCTCTGGGGCCAACGTCCTGACTTTC
TRBJ2-1 TRBV28 . 14 . CASTPVRLYNEQFF TGTGCCAGCACCCCAGTGAGGTTGTACAATGAGCAGTTCTTC
TRBJ2-7 TRBV7-2 . 15 . CASSLGGGGSYEQYF TGTGCCAGCAGCTTAGGAGGCGGAGGCTCCTACGAGCAGTACTTC
TRBJ1-2 TRBV7-2 few 14 . CASSLDVQTYGYTF TGTGCCAGCAGCTTAGACGTTCAGACCTATGGCTACACCTTC
TRBJ1-5 TRBV5-1 . 15 TRBD1 CASSREGAGGQPQHF TGCGCCAGCAGCAGAGAGGGGGCAGGGGGACAGCCCCAGCATTTT
TRBJ1-6 TRBV7-9 few 16 TRBD1 CASSLGQGAGNSPLHF TGTGCCAGCAGCTTAGGGCAGGGGGCGGGAAATTCACCCCTCCACTTT
TRBJ1-2 TRBV27 . 15 . CASSLTGRSLGGYTF TGTGCCAGCAGTTTAACGGGACGGTCGTTGGGTGGCTACACCTTC
TRBJ2-1 TRBV19 . 16 TRBD2 CASSMMAGGSYNEQFF TGTGCCAGTAGTATGATGGCGGGGGGGTCCTACAATGAGCAGTTCTTC
TRBJ2-1 TRBV6-5 . 13 . CASSYSSVDEQFF TGTGCCAGCAGTTACTCGTCCGTGGATGAGCAGTTCTTC
TRBJ1-5 TRBV19 . 18 . CASSIRAPRGISNQPQHF TGTGCCAGTAGTATAAGGGCCCCACGGGGGATTAGCAATCAGCCCCAGCATTTT
TRBJ1-2 TRBV7-6 . 15 TRBD1 CASSLDTGGYYGYTF TGTGCCAGCAGCTTAGATACAGGGGGCTACTATGGCTACACCTTC
TRBJ1-1 TRBV11-2 . 15 TRBD1 CASSVQGARNTEAFF TGTGCCAGCAGCGTACAGGGGGCGCGGAACACTGAAGCTTTCTTT
TRBJ2-7 TRBV6-1 . 14 . CASSEAPGIYEQYF TGTGCCAGCAGTGAAGCGCCGGGAATATACGAGCAGTACTTC
TRBJ1-5 TRBV7-2 . 16 . CASSLALQGGNQPQHF TGTGCCAGCAGCTTAGCGTTACAGGGAGGGAATCAGCCCCAGCATTTT
TRBJ2-3 TRBV5-4 . 16 . CASSLMRLEGTDTQYF TGTGCCAGCAGCTTGATGAGACTAGAGGGCACAGATACGCAGTATTTT
TRBJ1-5 TRBV19 . 14 TRBD1 CASTRQGGNQPQHF TGTGCCAGTACCCGACAGGGAGGCAATCAGCCCCAGCATTTT
TRBJ2-6 TRBV5-1 . 15 TRBD1 CASSWDRAGANVLTF TGCGCCAGCAGCTGGGACAGGGCCGGGGCCAACGTCCTGACTTTC
TRBJ1-2 TRBV7-2 . 17 . CASSLDGGGASNYGYTF TGTGCCAGCAGCTTAGACGGTGGGGGGGCTAGTAACTATGGCTACACCTTC
TRBJ2-7 TRBV2 . 10 . CARNQDEQYF TGTGCCAGAAACCAGGACGAGCAGTACTTC
TRBJ1-3 TRBV18 . 15 TRBD1 CASSDRPGGGNTIYF TGTGCCAGCTCAGATCGGCCAGGGGGAGGAAACACCATATATTTT
TRBJ1-2 TRBV14 . 13 TRBD1 CASSLTGDYGYTF TGTGCCAGCAGCCTAACAGGGGACTATGGCTACACCTTC
TRBJ2-3 TRBV28 . 16 . CASSSPRGGSTDTQYF TGTGCCAGCAGTTCACCCCGTGGGGGTAGCACAGATACGCAGTATTTT
TRBJ2-3 TRBV2 . 14 . CASSDHPGTDTQYF TGTGCCAGCAGTGATCACCCCGGAACAGATACGCAGTATTTT
TRBJ1-5 TRBV4-2 once 14 . CASSQDLGGQPQHF TGTGCCAGCAGCCAAGACCTAGGTGGACAGCCCCAGCATTTT
TRBJ2-7 TRBV6-2/TRBV6-3 . 17 . CASSYSRARRTRVGQYF TGTGCCAGCAGTTACTCGAGGGCGCGACGGACCCGGGTAGGGCAGTACTTC
TRBJ2-1 TRBV7-2 . 12 . CASTTGFYEQFF TGTGCCAGCACCACTGGGTTCTATGAGCAGTTCTTC
TRBJ2-2 TRBV4-1 . 15 TRBD1 CASSQERQGDGELFF TGCGCCAGCAGCCAAGAACGACAGGGTGACGGGGAGCTGTTTTTT
TRBJ2-3 TRBV9 . 16 TRBD1 CASSVGGQGTTDTQYF TGTGCCAGCAGCGTAGGTGGACAGGGAACCACAGATACGCAGTATTTT
TRBJ2-3 TRBV7-8 . 12 . CASSLGADTQYF TGTGCCAGCAGCTTAGGTGCAGATACGCAGTATTTT
TRBJ2-7 TRBV4-1 . 16 TRBD2 CASSQLPGLAYDEQYF TGCGCCAGCAGCCAGCTGCCGGGACTAGCGTATGACGAGCAGTACTTC
TRBJ2-2 TRBV5-4 . 16 . CASSGGPPTNTGELFF TGTGCCAGCAGCGGAGGGCCACCTACGAACACCGGGGAGCTGTTTTTT